Listed below are T cell receptor beta chains from one sample, sequenced in a study of patients and donors after allogeneic stem cell transplantation. Each CDR3 protein gets one entry after TCRdb re-called the RT-PCR reads with MiXCR. The sample records some 880,000 distinct CDR3 sequences, roughly 18% being singletons. The source material was blood, either unsorted or a sorted T cell fraction (not recorded which). The receptors derive from a human donor who was either an allogeneic HSCT recipient or a stem cell or donor lymphocyte infusion donor (not recorded which). It is not recorded whose cells these are; they may come from a transplant donor. Each CDR3 is given with its conserved first and last residue. Fields, in order: D gene, J gene, V gene, clone size, CDR3 protein, CDR3 DNA. The D gene is left open where the match is weak. Some rows have no size entry. The others give once, few or many, or a class for an expanded clone.

TRBD1	TRBJ2-6	TRBV29-1	few	CSVPGGTGRKGANVLTF	TGCAGCGTACCCGGAGGGACAGGGCGCAAGGGGGCCAACGTCCTGACTTTC
NA	TRBJ2-5	TRBV6-1	few	CASSPFGGHQETQYF	TGTGCCAGCAGCCCCTTTGGGGGGCACCAAGAGACCCAGTACTTC
NA	TRBJ1-1	TRBV27	NA	CASSRTWSADTEAFF	TGTGCCAGCAGCCGGACATGGAGTGCGGACACTGAAGCTTTCTTT
TRBD2	TRBJ2-1	TRBV5-5	few	CASSRGLAGTSSYNEQFF	TGTGCCAGCAGCCGAGGGCTAGCGGGGACGAGCTCCTACAATGAGCAGTTCTTC
TRBD1	TRBJ1-5	TRBV7-2	NA	CASSPRDRGYSNQPQHF	TGTGCCAGCAGCCCGAGGGACAGAGGCTATAGCAATCAGCCCCAGCATTTT
NA	TRBJ1-4	TRBV12-3/TRBV12-4	NA	CASRDDRPVQKLFF	TGTGCCAGCAGGGATGACAGGCCAGTGCAAAAACTGTTTTTT
TRBD1	TRBJ2-7	TRBV5-1	NA	CASSVRQGSYEQYF	TGCGCCAGCAGCGTAAGACAGGGCTCCTACGAGCAGTACTTC
TRBD2	TRBJ2-1	TRBV10-3	NA	CAISAAAGLAGYNEQFF	TGTGCCATCAGTGCGGCCGCGGGACTAGCGGGATACAATGAGCAGTTCTTC
TRBD1	TRBJ2-1	TRBV12-3/TRBV12-4	NA	CASSRWDSHEQFF	TGTGCCAGCAGTCGCTGGGACAGTCATGAGCAGTTCTTC
NA	TRBJ2-7	TRBV18	few	CASSPGGGGSDEQYF	TGTGCCAGCTCACCGGGAGGGGGAGGTTCGGACGAGCAGTACTTC
NA	TRBJ2-3	TRBV12-3/TRBV12-4	NA	CASSLVGSRYTQYF	TGTGCCAGCAGTTTAGTGGGCAGTCGGTATACGCAGTATTTT
NA	TRBJ2-3	TRBV20-1	few	CSAPLDGRTDTQYF	TGCAGTGCCCCATTGGATGGGCGCACAGATACGCAGTATTTT
TRBD1	TRBJ2-7	TRBV11-2	NA	CASSTRTGGPYEQYF	TGTGCCAGCAGCACCCGGACAGGGGGTCCCTACGAGCAGTACTTC
NA	TRBJ2-1	TRBV5-1	many	CASSLLGLRLLSSYNEQFF	TGCGCCAGCAGCTTGCTAGGGTTACGACTCCTAAGCTCCTACAATGAGCAGTTCTTC
NA	TRBJ2-1	TRBV5-1	NA	CASSFELSYNEQFF	TGCGCCAGCAGCTTCGAATTATCCTACAATGAGCAGTTCTTC
NA	TRBJ1-1	TRBV5-6	NA	CASSPGVWTEAFF	TGTGCCAGCAGCCCGGGGGTTTGGACTGAAGCTTTCTTT
NA	TRBJ2-3	TRBV5-1	few	CASSFPREDTQYF	TGCGCCAGCAGCTTCCCCAGAGAGGATACGCAGTATTTT
NA	TRBJ2-5	TRBV20-1	NA	CSARDPAGGQETQYF	TGCAGTGCTAGAGACCCTGCTGGGGGGCAAGAGACCCAGTACTTC
NA	TRBJ2-3	TRBV20-1	few	CSAVRVGTTDTQYF	TGCAGTGCTGTCCGTGTCGGAACCACAGATACGCAGTATTTT
NA	TRBJ1-1	TRBV10-3	NA	CAISPHDNTEAFF	TGTGCCATCAGCCCTCATGACAACACTGAAGCTTTCTTT
TRBD2	TRBJ2-7	TRBV27	few	CASSLTRLAGSYEQYF	TGTGCCAGCAGTTTAACTCGACTAGCGGGCTCCTACGAGCAGTACTTC
TRBD1	TRBJ2-1	TRBV5-6	few	CASSSRTGTYEQFF	TGTGCCAGCAGCTCCCGGACAGGGACCTATGAGCAGTTCTTC
NA	TRBJ1-2	TRBV30	NA	CAWSASSYGYTF	TGTGCCTGGAGTGCCTCGTCCTATGGCTACACCTTC
TRBD2	TRBJ2-1	TRBV12-3/TRBV12-4	NA	CASTLLTSDHNEQFF	TGTGCCAGCACCCTTCTGACTAGCGACCACAATGAGCAGTTCTTC
NA	TRBJ1-2	TRBV29-1	few	CSVTIGYGYTF	TGCAGCGTAACTATCGGGTATGGCTACACCTTC
TRBD1	TRBJ2-2	TRBV29-1	NA	CSVAGTGSTGELFF	TGCAGCGTTGCTGGGACAGGGAGTACCGGGGAGCTGTTTTTT
TRBD2	TRBJ2-1	TRBV20-1	NA	CSARAAGGPINEQFF	TGCAGTGCTAGAGCAGCGGGGGGGCCGATCAATGAGCAGTTCTTC
NA	TRBJ1-1	TRBV5-6	NA	CASSLSAGWDTEAFF	TGTGCCAGCAGCCTCTCCGCGGGGTGGGACACTGAAGCTTTCTTT
TRBD1	TRBJ2-7	TRBV10-3	many	CAISDWDRPYEQYF	TGTGCCATCAGTGATTGGGACAGACCCTACGAGCAGTACTTC
NA	TRBJ2-1	TRBV7-9	few	CASSLAGPLRKGEQFF	TGTGCCAGCAGCTTAGCGGGCCCCCTCCGTAAGGGTGAGCAGTTCTTC
NA	TRBJ2-3	TRBV24-1	NA	CATSAVPSGTDTQYF	TGTGCCACCAGTGCGGTCCCCTCGGGCACAGATACGCAGTATTTT
TRBD1	TRBJ1-6	TRBV5-6	few	CASSLQTGQGTYNSPLHF	TGTGCCAGCAGCCTACAAACAGGACAGGGCACCTATAATTCACCCCTCCACTTT
NA	TRBJ2-1	TRBV7-2	few	CASSLDRKDEQFF	TGTGCCAGCAGCTTGGACCGCAAGGATGAGCAGTTCTTC
TRBD2	TRBJ2-5	TRBV12-3/TRBV12-4	NA	CASSKWTSGAQETQYF	TGTGCCAGCTCAAAGTGGACTAGCGGCGCCCAAGAGACCCAGTACTTC
TRBD2	TRBJ2-1	TRBV27	many	CASSSTTSGRASPFF	TGTGCCAGCAGTTCGACGACTAGCGGGAGGGCCTCCCCATTCTTC
TRBD2	TRBJ2-3	TRBV5-1	many	CASSTSGSTDTQYF	TGCGCCAGCAGCACTAGCGGGAGCACAGATACGCAGTATTTT
NA	TRBJ2-2	TRBV5-1	NA	CASKYNPGKTGELFF	TGCGCCAGCAAATATAATCCGGGGAAAACCGGGGAGCTGTTTTTT
NA	TRBJ2-1	TRBV29-1	few	CSGQQETLGGDEQFF	TGCAGCGGCCAACAGGAGACTCTGGGGGGCGATGAGCAGTTCTTC
TRBD1	TRBJ1-5	TRBV5-1	many	CASSVRQGGGPQHF	TGCGCCAGCAGCGTTCGACAGGGAGGAGGGCCCCAGCATTTT
TRBD2	TRBJ2-3	TRBV11-2	few	CASSWGLAITDTQYF	TGTGCCAGCAGCTGGGGACTAGCGATAACGGATACGCAGTATTTT
NA	TRBJ2-5	TRBV7-9	many	CASSLGWETQYF	TGTGCCAGCAGCTTAGGGTGGGAGACCCAGTACTTC
TRBD2	TRBJ2-3	TRBV6-5	NA	CASSYSALAGGDTQYF	TGTGCCAGCAGTTACTCGGCGCTAGCGGGAGGAGATACGCAGTATTTT
NA	TRBJ1-5	TRBV7-6	NA	CASGPGGPQHF	TGTGCCAGCGGTCCGGGGGGGCCCCAGCATTTT
NA	TRBJ1-1	TRBV12-3/TRBV12-4	many	CASSLAQKRGNTEAFF	TGTGCCAGCAGTTTAGCGCAGAAGAGGGGAAACACTGAAGCTTTCTTT
TRBD2	TRBJ2-3	TRBV5-1	few	CASSPWGPSGTRTDTQYF	TGCGCCAGCAGCCCCTGGGGGCCTAGCGGGACTCGCACAGATACGCAGTATTTT
NA	TRBJ1-6	TRBV7-8	NA	CASSDRLPNSPLHF	TGTGCCAGCAGCGACAGGCTGCCCAATTCACCCCTCCACTTT
TRBD1	TRBJ2-7	TRBV6-2/TRBV6-3	NA	CASSYSGRGNPYEQYF	TGTGCCAGCAGTTACTCGGGCAGGGGGAATCCCTACGAGCAGTACTTC
NA	TRBJ1-1	TRBV7-9	few	CASSISRDGNTEAFF	TGTGCCAGCAGCATTAGCCGGGACGGAAACACTGAAGCTTTCTTT
NA	TRBJ2-1	TRBV9	NA	CASSVGGLGNEQFF	TGTGCCAGCAGCGTAGGTGGGTTGGGCAATGAGCAGTTCTTC
NA	TRBJ2-2	TRBV20-1	NA	CSALTNPGELFF	TGCAGTGCCTTGACTAACCCCGGGGAGCTGTTTTTT
NA	TRBJ1-1	TRBV20-1	NA	CSARDFERQPNTEAFF	TGCAGTGCTAGAGATTTCGAGCGGCAGCCGAACACTGAAGCTTTCTTT
NA	TRBJ1-2	TRBV6-1	NA	CASSSEQLYGGYTF	TGTGCCAGCAGCTCCGAACAACTTTATGGGGGCTACACCTTC